The 23 T cell receptor beta chains below come from one sample, sequenced in a study of OX40 agonist ivuxolimab in advanced cancers. The repertoire was sequenced with immunoSEQ multiplex PCR; TCRdb's copy has only in-frame clones and lacks some. The sample contains approximately 91,000 clones, about 90% of which appear only once. The sequencing here drew on CD4+ or CD8+ T cells sorted from blood, taken in a trial of the OX40 agonist ivuxolimab. The source is an adult with an advanced solid tumor such as melanoma, head and neck, liver or kidney cancer.

The rearrangement uses TRBV11-3 and TRBJ2-1; 9 positions match TRBD2. The CDR3 is 15 amino acids. V was pared by 4 bases and J by 7 bases, with 8 bases of the junction left unmatched. Germline lookup yields CDR1 SGHNT and CDR2 YENEEA. The CDR3 DNA reads TGTGCCAGCAGCTCTTCTAGCGGGATTGGGAATGAGCAGTTCTTC. Its translation: CASSSSSGIGNEQFF.

The genes are TRBV6-5 and TRBJ2-5, with TRBD2 matching 7 bases. The CDR3 is made up of 14 amino acids. Germline trimming cut 6 bases from V and 5 bases from J; bases unmatched to any gene: 9. Per the germline V gene, CDR1 is MNHEY and CDR2 is SVGAGI. CDR3 sequence (DNA): TGTGCCAGCAGGCCACTAGCGAAAGTGGAGACCCAGTACTTC. Protein sequence: CASRPLAKVETQYF.

This clone has just one count. The J gene is TRBJ2-7, the V gene TRBV7-3; 10 positions agree with TRBD2. Germline CDR1 reads SGHTA; CDR2 reads FQGTGA. The V segment lost 6 bases and the J segment 6 bases; nucleotides outside the gene matches: 11. This CDR3 is 15 amino acids long. CDR3 residues: CASRNNLAGVVEQYF. In DNA, the CDR3 is TGTGCCAGCAGAAACAATCTAGCGGGAGTCGTCGAGCAGTACTTC.

The rearrangement joins TRBV25-1 to TRBJ2-1; D ambiguous. Germline V gene lookup returns CDR1 MGHDK and CDR2 SYGVNS. The V gene lost 5 bases and the J gene lost 6 bases, with 11 bases spanning the gap. The CDR3 is made up of 13 amino acids. Written as DNA, the CDR3 is TGTGCCAGCAGTTTTAGGGTTGGCAATGAGCAGTTCTTC. It codes for CASSFRVGNEQFF.

This clone was counted a few times. The chain links TRBV6-6 to TRBJ2-2, with D perhaps being TRBD1 or TRBD2 (6 bases each). Trimming pared 1 base from V and 5 bases from J, leaving 11 bases between. This CDR3 comprises 15 residues. Germline values: CDR1 MNHNY, CDR2 SVGAGI (reference sequence). CDR3 nucleotide sequence: TGTGCCAGCAGTTACTACGGGGGCGAGACCGGGGAGCTGTTTTTT. It codes for CASSYYGGETGELFF.

The V and J genes are TRBV5-1 and TRBJ2-3; 15 bases are shared with TRBD2. J was trimmed by 8 bases and V by 4 bases; bases with no gene match: 20. Germline V gene lookup returns CDR1 SGHRS and CDR2 YFSETQ. The CDR3 runs 20 residues. The CDR3 DNA follows: TGCGCCAGCAGCCAGGGACCGGCCTGGACTAGCGGGAGGGGGGCAGTTACGCAGTATTTT. It encodes CASSQGPAWTSGRGAVTQYF.

The rearrangement uses TRBV5-4 and TRBJ2-1; D may be TRBD1 (6 bases). The CDR3 is made up of 14 amino acids. V was cut by 0 bases and J by 5 bases, with 9 bases left in between. CDR1 SGHNT and CDR2 YYREEE come from the germline V gene (reference sequence). CDR3 sequence reads: CASSLDQGHNEQFF. Here the CDR3 DNA reads TGTGCCAGCAGCTTGGATCAGGGGCACAATGAGCAGTTCTTC.

This clone was recorded only once. The V and J genes are TRBV6-4 and TRBJ2-1; TRBD2 aligns across 11 bases. The germline CDR1 and CDR2 sequences are MRHNA and SNTAGT. Trimming at V came to 6 bases and at J to 9 bases, leaving 7 bases not matched to a gene. This CDR3 region has 14 residues. The CDR3: CASSATSGSGEQFF. CDR3 in DNA: TGTGCCAGCAGCGCCACTAGCGGGAGCGGTGAGCAGTTCTTC.

This clone was counted once. The chain has TRBV7-9 and TRBJ2-5; 7 nucleotides agree with TRBD1. The CDR3 is made up of 13 amino acids. Germline lookup yields CDR1 SEHNR and CDR2 FQNEAQ (reference sequence). The V gene end was trimmed by 5 bases and the J gene end by 4 bases; junction bases not matched to a gene: 4. The CDR3 sequence: CASSVTGRETQYF. The CDR3, as DNA: TGTGCCAGCAGCGTGACAGGGAGAGAGACCCAGTACTTC.

This sequence joins TRBV30 and TRBJ2-7; no clear D gene. This CDR3 region has 13 residues. Germline V gene sequence: CDR1 GTSNPN, CDR2 SVGIG (reference sequence). V gave up 3 bases and J gave up 6 bases, with 15 bases separating them. CDR3 loop: CAWSTYSRGEQYF. Here the CDR3 DNA reads TGTGCCTGGAGCACGTATAGTCGAGGCGAGCAGTACTTC.

This chain connects TRBV5-4 to TRBJ2-1; 8 bases map to TRBD2. The CDR3 extends over 15 amino acids. From germline, CDR1 is SGHNT and CDR2 YYREEE (reference sequence). Trimming took 0 bases from V and 7 from J; bases not matched to a gene: 6. CDR3 loop: CASSLGREGRNEQFF. CDR3 in DNA: TGTGCCAGCAGCTTGGGTCGGGAGGGCCGAAATGAGCAGTTCTTC.

The DNA for the CDR3 is TGTGCCAGCAGTTACTTAGCGGGAGGTCTCGCCGGGGAGCTGTTTTTT. The encoded protein is CASSYLAGGLAGELFF. V gene TRBV6-6 combines with J gene TRBJ2-2; 10 nucleotides match TRBD2. Germline values: CDR1 MNHNY, CDR2 SVGAGI (reference sequence). Trimming at V came to 1 base and at J to 6 bases, leaving 5 bases not matched to a gene. The CDR3 consists of 16 residues.

The rearrangement links TRBV30 to TRBJ2-5; D tentatively fits TRBD1 or TRBD2 (6 bases each). The CDR3 is 13 residues long. Germline assignment: CDR1 GTSNPN and CDR2 SVGIG (reference sequence). Trimming left V 2 bases short and J 5 bases short, with 12 bases between. The CDR3 region is CAWSSRGRETQYF. The CDR3 DNA reads TGTGCCTGGAGTAGTCGGGGGCGGGAGACCCAGTACTTC.

The genes are TRBV5-4 and TRBJ1-2, with 7 bases that match TRBD1. Germline CDR1 and CDR2: SGHNT and YYREEE (reference sequence). V dropped 4 bases and J dropped 1; count of bases not matched to a gene: 7. The CDR3 has 15 residues. CDR3 region: CASSPGTANNYGYTF. DNA of the CDR3: TGTGCCAGCAGCCCCGGGACAGCTAATAACTATGGCTACACCTTC.

This chain uses TRBV18 with TRBJ2-1; 9 positions match TRBD1. Germline CDR1 and CDR2: KGHSH and LQKENI. The CDR3 length is 17 residues. V lost 4 bases and J lost 4; bases outside the gene matches: 11. CDR3 nucleotides: TGTGCCAGCTCACTTAGAACCGGGACAGGGACTTACAATGAGCAGTTCTTC. It is translated as CASSLRTGTGTYNEQFF.

The rearrangement uses TRBV7-9 and TRBJ1-4, with D unclear. Germline CDR1 and CDR2: SEHNR and FQNEAQ (reference sequence). V gave up 2 bases and J gave up 7 bases, with 5 bases separating them. The CDR3 runs to 12 residues. The CDR3 bases are TGTGCCAGCAGCTTAATGCCTGAAAAACTGTTTTTT. Its protein product is CASSLMPEKLFF.

This sequence joins TRBV2 and TRBJ2-2, with D possibly being TRBD1 or TRBD2 (7 bases each). The CDR3 loop spans 15 amino acids. V was clipped by 6 bases and J by 5 bases, with 16 bases between them. Germline CDR1 SNHLY, CDR2 FYNNEI. CDR3 residues: CASRAGRGRTGELFF. DNA of the CDR3: TGTGCCAGCAGGGCAGGGAGGGGGCGTACCGGGGAGCTGTTTTTT.

This rearrangement joins TRBV19 to TRBJ1-2; weak D call: TRBD1 (5 bases). Germline lookup yields CDR1 LNHDA and CDR2 SQIVND (reference sequence). The V end lost 7 bases, the J end lost 2 bases, and 11 bases lay between the germline ends. The CDR3 is 13 amino acids. The CDR3 is CASIQDNNYGYTF. The CDR3 DNA reads TGTGCCAGTATTCAGGACAACAACTATGGCTACACCTTC.

This clone appeared once. The gene calls are TRBV15 and TRBJ2-1; D gene unclear. Trimming removed 4 bases from V and 2 bases from J, with 24 bases in between. The CDR3 has 19 amino acids. CDR1 LNHNV and CDR2 YYDKDF come from the germline V gene (reference sequence). The CDR3 DNA is TGTGCCACCAGCAAACCTGGATTTCCCGGTGAGACACCCTACAATGAGCAGTTCTTC. Translation: CATSKPGFPGETPYNEQFF.

This clone was seen only a few times. This chain links TRBV11-2 with TRBJ1-2, with D hard to call. Germline CDR1 reads SGHAT; CDR2 reads FQNNGV. V lost 5 bases and J lost 8, with 15 bases in between. The CDR3 is 13 residues long. The CDR3 sequence: CASSLRNDGGYTF. CDR3 DNA: TGTGCCAGCAGCCTAAGGAACGACGGAGGCTACACCTTC.

The chain carries TRBV30 and TRBJ1-1; D perhaps matches TRBD1 (6 bases). This CDR3 spans 14 amino acids. Germline assignment: CDR1 GTSNPN and CDR2 SVGIG (reference sequence). Trimming took 3 bases from V and 4 from J, leaving 15 bases between them. The CDR3 DNA follows: TGTGCCTGGAGGTATAGGGGGGGCGGCACTGAAGCTTTCTTT. Translating it yields CAWRYRGGGTEAFF.

V is TRBV11-3 and J is TRBJ2-7; no clear D gene. V was shortened by 0 bases and J by 6 bases, with 6 bases between the two germline ends. The CDR3 totals 12 residues. The V gene's germline CDR1 is SGHNT and CDR2 YENEEA. CDR3 coding DNA: TGTGCCAGCAGCTTAGAGATGGGCGAGCAGTACTTC. This sequence encodes CASSLEMGEQYF.

This chain uses TRBV7-3 with TRBJ2-2; D might be TRBD1 (5 bases). Trimming cost V 5 bases and J 9 bases, with 13 bases left between them. There are 13 residues in the CDR3. Per the germline V gene, CDR1 is SGHTA and CDR2 is FQGTGA. The CDR3 DNA follows: TGTGCCAGCAGCCCCCTCAGGGATCGGGAGCTGTTTTTT. The encoded protein is CASSPLRDRELFF. Supplemented by reference TRBV7-3 and TRBJ2-2, the full variable domain reads GAGVSQTPSNKVTEKGKYVELRCDPISGHTALYWYRQSLGQGPEFLIYFQGTGAADDSGLPNDRFFAVRPEGSVSTLKIQRTERGDSAVYLCASSPLRDRELFFGEGSRLTVL.